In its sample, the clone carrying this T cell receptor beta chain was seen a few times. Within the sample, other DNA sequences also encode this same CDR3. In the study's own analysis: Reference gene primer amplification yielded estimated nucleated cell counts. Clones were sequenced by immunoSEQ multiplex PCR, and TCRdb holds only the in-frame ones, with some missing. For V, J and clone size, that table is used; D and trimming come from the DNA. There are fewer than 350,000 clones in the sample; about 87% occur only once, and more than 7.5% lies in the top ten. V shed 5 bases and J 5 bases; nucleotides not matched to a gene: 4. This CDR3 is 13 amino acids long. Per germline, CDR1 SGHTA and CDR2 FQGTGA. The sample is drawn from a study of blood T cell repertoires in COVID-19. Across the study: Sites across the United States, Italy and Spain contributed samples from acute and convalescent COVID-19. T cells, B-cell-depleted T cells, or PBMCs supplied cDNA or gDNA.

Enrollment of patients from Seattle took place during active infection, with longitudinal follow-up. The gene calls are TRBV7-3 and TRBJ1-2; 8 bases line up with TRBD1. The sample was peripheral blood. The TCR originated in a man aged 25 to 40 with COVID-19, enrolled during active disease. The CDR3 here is CASSRGQGYGYTF. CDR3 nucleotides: TGTGCCAGCAGCCGAGGACAGGGATATGGCTACACCTTC. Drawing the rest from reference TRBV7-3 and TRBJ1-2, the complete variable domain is GAGVSQTPSNKVTEKGKYVELRCDPISGHTALYWYRQSLGQGPEFLIYFQGTGAADDSGLPNDRFFAVRPEGSVSTLKIQRTERGDSAVYLCASSRGQGYGYTFGSGTRLTVV.